A selection of T cell receptor beta chains follows, all from one sample in a study of blood T cell repertoires in COVID-19. Assay used: immunoSEQ multiplex PCR; TCRdb lists only in-frame clones, some missing. The sample has about 220,000 clones, roughly 84% seen once. What was sequenced was PBMCs or T cells enriched from blood (not recorded which). These receptor sequences come from a woman between 40 and 55 years old who had recovered from COVID-19. The CDR3 runs from the conserved cysteine through the conserved F or W. The D gene is left open where the match is weak. Clone size is shown for a subset of rows, as once, few, many or a class of expanded clone.

>NA|TRBV7-2|NA|TRBJ1-5
TGTGCCAGCAGTTCGGGACTTTTTAGCAATCAGCCCCAGCATTTT
CASSSGLFSNQPQHF
>NA|TRBV11-2|TRBD1|TRBJ1-2
TGTGCCAGCAGCTTAGTCGGGACAGGGGACTATGGCTACACCTTC
CASSLVGTGDYGYTF
>NA|TRBV9|TRBD1|TRBJ1-1
TGTGCCAGCAGCGTCGGGACAGTTGTAACTGAAGCTTTCTTT
CASSVGTVVTEAFF
>NA|TRBV28|NA|TRBJ1-1
TGTGCCAGCAGTTTCGTCCTCGACAGCCTGAACACTGAAGCTTTCTTT
CASSFVLDSLNTEAFF
>NA|TRBV20-1|TRBD2|TRBJ2-3
TGCAGTGCTAGTGTGCGGGAGGGACAAGATACGCAGTATTTT
CSASVREGQDTQYF
>NA|TRBV4-1|NA|TRBJ1-2
TGCGCCTCCGGGGGATCTAGCTATGGCTACACCTTC
CASGGSSYGYTF
>NA|TRBV29-1|NA|TRBJ2-1
TGCAGCGTTGAAGGAGTGGGGACTCTGTTCCTGCCCTACAATGAGCAGTTCTTC
CSVEGVGTLFLPYNEQFF
>few|TRBV11-3|NA|TRBJ2-2
TGTGCCAGCAGCTTAGCGGGAGAGATCACCGGGGAGCTGTTTTTT
CASSLAGEITGELFF
>NA|TRBV11-2|TRBD1|TRBJ1-2
TGTGCCAGCAGCCCGACAGGGGGTGGCTATGGCTACACCTTC
CASSPTGGGYGYTF
>NA|TRBV25-1|TRBD2|TRBJ2-7
TGTGCCAGCAGTGGACTAGCGGGAGGGCCCCAGGACGAGCAGTACTTC
CASSGLAGGPQDEQYF
>NA|TRBV5-1|NA|TRBJ2-5
TGCGCCAGCAGCTCCGACATCCAAGAGACCCAGTACTTC
CASSSDIQETQYF